A selection of T cell receptor beta chains follows, all from one sample in a study of blood T cell repertoires in COVID-19. TCRdb's table, derived via immunoSEQ multiplex PCR, lists solely in-frame clones and lacks some. The sample lists 250,000 or so clones; about 73% were seen once. Sequencing was performed on peripheral blood. The receptors derive from a woman aged 80 or older with acute or convalescent COVID-19. The CDR3 runs from the conserved cysteine through the conserved F or W. D genes are given only for firm matches. The size entry is marked missing in some rows and otherwise reads once, few, many or a size class.

TGTGCCAGCAGTACGAGGAGGGGGGGAGAGACCCAGTACTTC	CASSTRRGGETQYF	TRBV27	TRBJ2-5	NA	14	few
TGCGCCAGCAGCTTGGCAGGGACAGGGGTTCACGGGGAGCTGTTTTTT	CASSLAGTGVHGELFF	TRBV5-1	TRBJ2-2	TRBD1	16	NA
TGTGCCAGCAGCGTAGGACAGGGGTCCTATGGCTACACCTTC	CASSVGQGSYGYTF	TRBV9	TRBJ1-2	TRBD1	14	NA
TGTGCCAGCAGTGAATCCGGACAGGGAACTGCAAAACTGTTTTTT	CASSESGQGTAKLFF	TRBV2	TRBJ1-4	TRBD1	15	NA
TGTGCCAGCAGACTCCGGAACACTGAAGCTTTCTTT	CASRLRNTEAFF	TRBV6-5	TRBJ1-1	NA	12	NA
TGCGCCAGCAGCCAAGGATCACAGGGAGGGAGAGGAAACACCATATATTTT	CASSQGSQGGRGNTIYF	TRBV4-1	TRBJ1-3	NA	17	NA
TGTGCCAGTAGTATTGTGGAGACAGATACGCAGTATTTT	CASSIVETDTQYF	TRBV19	TRBJ2-3	NA	13	NA
TGCAGCGTTGAAGAAAGGAGGGCGCAGTATTTT	CSVEERRAQYF	TRBV29-1	TRBJ2-3	NA	11	NA
TGTGCCAGCAGCTTAGCGGGACAGGGGACCAACGAGCAGTACTTC	CASSLAGQGTNEQYF	TRBV7-9	TRBJ2-7	TRBD1	15	few
TGTGCCAGTAGTCCCCTACTGCGGGGGGTAAGCACAGATACGCAGTATTTT	CASSPLLRGVSTDTQYF	TRBV19	TRBJ2-3	TRBD2	17	NA
TGTGCCAGCAGTGATAAGCGGGGGGGCGGTTATGGCTACACCTTC	CASSDKRGGGYGYTF	TRBV25-1	TRBJ1-2	NA	15	NA
TGTGCCAGCACTAGGGGACAGCCCAGGGTCCATGAGCAGTTCTTC	CASTRGQPRVHEQFF	TRBV2	TRBJ2-1	TRBD1	15	NA
TGTGCCAGTAGTAGCCAGGGTAGCGGTCAGCCCCAGCATTTT	CASSSQGSGQPQHF	TRBV19	TRBJ1-5	NA	14	NA
TGTGCCAGCAGCCCGTGGGACAGGGGGCCACTGGGGCGCTACACCTTC	CASSPWDRGPLGRYTF	TRBV7-9	TRBJ1-2	TRBD1	16	NA
TGTGCCAGTACTACTAAATGGTCGGTTAATGAAAAACTGTTTTTT	CASTTKWSVNEKLFF	TRBV19	TRBJ1-4	NA	15	NA
TGTGCCAGCAGTTTATACCCCCCGGGACAGGTTTCTCAAGAGACCCAGTACTTC	CASSLYPPGQVSQETQYF	TRBV27	TRBJ2-5	TRBD1	18	NA
TGCGCCAGCAGCTTTGGAGGGTTAGCCAAAAACATTCAGTACTTC	CASSFGGLAKNIQYF	TRBV5-1	TRBJ2-4	NA	15	NA
TGCGCCAGCAGCCAAGATCGAGGGGAGCAGTACTTC	CASSQDRGEQYF	TRBV4-1	TRBJ2-7	NA	12	NA
TGTGCCAGCAGTTCCCGGGTCCTCGGCTCCTACAATGAGCAGTTCTTC	CASSSRVLGSYNEQFF	TRBV28	TRBJ2-1	NA	16	NA
TGTGCCAGCAGGGGGGGGGTATGGAATTCACCCCTCCACTTT	CASRGGVWNSPLHF	TRBV2	TRBJ1-6	NA	14	NA
TGTGCCAGCAGTGAATTTAACGGACAGACCAAAAAACTGTTTTTT	CASSEFNGQTKKLFF	TRBV25-1	TRBJ1-4	NA	15	NA
TGTGCCAGCAGCTTAGACCTTGGGGGGACTGAAGCTTTCTTT	CASSLDLGGTEAFF	TRBV7-6	TRBJ1-1	NA	14	NA
TGTGCCAGTGCCGGCACCGGGGAGCTGTTTTTT	CASAGTGELFF	TRBV9	TRBJ2-2	NA	11	NA
TGTGCCAGCTCACCTTCTAGCACAGATACGCAGTATTTT	CASSPSSTDTQYF	TRBV18	TRBJ2-3	NA	13	many
TGTGCCAGCAGCCCTTGGGAGTCGTATGGCTACACCTTC	CASSPWESYGYTF	TRBV7-6	TRBJ1-2	NA	13	NA
TGTGCCAGCAGTGAAGGTGGGACAGCCTCTTATAGCAATCAGCCCCAGCATTTT	CASSEGGTASYSNQPQHF	TRBV6-1	TRBJ1-5	TRBD1	18	NA
TGTGCCAGCTGCCGCAGGTGGGCCTCCTACGAGCAGTACTTC	CASCRRWASYEQYF	TRBV6-2/TRBV6-3	TRBJ2-7	NA	14	NA
TGTGCCAGCTCACCCCGTAGCGGGAGTAGCAATGAGCAGTTCTTC	CASSPRSGSSNEQFF	TRBV18	TRBJ2-1	TRBD2	15	few
TGCGCCAGCAGCCAAGATAACAGGTACAGGTTGGGCTACACCTTC	CASSQDNRYRLGYTF	TRBV4-1	TRBJ1-2	NA	15	NA
TGTGCCAGCAGCCGCCCCGTGAGGCGTTCTGGCTACACCTTC	CASSRPVRRSGYTF	TRBV11-2	TRBJ1-2	NA	14	NA
TGCAGCGTTGGCCAGGGACAAAGTGGCTACACCTTC	CSVGQGQSGYTF	TRBV29-1	TRBJ1-2	NA	12	NA
TGTGCCGGGAGACAGGGTAAGGGCTCTATGGATGGCTACACCTTC	CAGRQGKGSMDGYTF	TRBV7-9	TRBJ1-2	TRBD1	15	few
TGTGCCAGCAGCTTAGTTGGAGGAGTGGATGAAAAACTGTTTTTT	CASSLVGGVDEKLFF	TRBV7-9	TRBJ1-4	NA	15	NA
TGTGCCAGCAGCGCAGGGTTTCTGGAGACCCAGTACTTC	CASSAGFLETQYF	TRBV12-3/TRBV12-4	TRBJ2-5	NA	13	NA
TGTGCCAGTAGTTCCGTGGGACAGGTTAGCCGCACCGGGGAGCTGTTTTTT	CASSSVGQVSRTGELFF	TRBV19	TRBJ2-2	TRBD1	17	NA
TGTGCCAGCAGTTACTCAGATAGCGGGAATGAGCAGTTCTTC	CASSYSDSGNEQFF	TRBV6-5	TRBJ2-1	TRBD2	14	NA